The present entry profiles one T cell receptor (beta chain) with its context. This sample is part of a study of blood T cell repertoires in COVID-19. Across the study: There were acute and convalescent COVID-19 samples, and they came from the United States, Italy and Spain. From T cells, B-cell-depleted T cells, or PBMCs came the material, which was cDNA or gDNA.

Methods used by the authors: Nucleated cell counts were estimated from reference gene primer amplification. Produced via immunoSEQ multiplex PCR; TCRdb's table is partial and in-frame only. D and trimming were read from the DNA, whereas the V and J calls and clone size are those reported in that table. The table lists 300,000 to 400,000 clones, around 87% of them singletons. Germline V gene lookup returns CDR1 SGHDT and CDR2 YYEEEE. This CDR3 has 16 residues. V was pared by 2 bases and J by 0 bases, with 15 bases between. Sample: peripheral blood. The chain uses TRBV5-6 and TRBJ2-7; the D gene is possibly TRBD1 (6 bases). This clonotype was obtained from a woman aged 45-60 years with COVID-19, enrolled during active disease. The DNA for the CDR3 is TGTGCCAGCAGCTTTAGACCGGGGACATTCTCCTACGAGCAGTACTTC. It is translated as CASSFRPGTFSYEQYF.